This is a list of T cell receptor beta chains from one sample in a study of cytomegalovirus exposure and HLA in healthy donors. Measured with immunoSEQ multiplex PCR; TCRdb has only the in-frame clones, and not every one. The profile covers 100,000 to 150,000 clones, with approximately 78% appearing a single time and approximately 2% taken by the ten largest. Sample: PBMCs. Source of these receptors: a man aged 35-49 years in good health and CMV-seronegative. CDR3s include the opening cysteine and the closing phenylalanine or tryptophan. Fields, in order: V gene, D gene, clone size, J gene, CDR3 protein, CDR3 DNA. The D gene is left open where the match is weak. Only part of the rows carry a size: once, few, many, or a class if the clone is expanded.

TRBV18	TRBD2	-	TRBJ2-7	CASSPGLADNYEQYF	TGTGCCAGCTCACCAGGACTAGCGGACAACTACGAGCAGTACTTC
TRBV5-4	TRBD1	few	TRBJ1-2	CASSWTGKNGYTF	TGTGCCAGCAGCTGGACAGGGAAGAACGGCTACACCTTC
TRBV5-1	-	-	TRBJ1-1	CASSLRRGRQHTEAFF	TGCGCCAGCAGCTTGAGACGCGGGCGGCAACACACTGAAGCTTTCTTT
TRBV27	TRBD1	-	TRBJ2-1	CASMAGTGGWDEQFF	TGTGCCAGCATGGCTGGGACAGGGGGCTGGGATGAGCAGTTCTTC
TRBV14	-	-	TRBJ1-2	CASSQNTGVGYGYTF	TGTGCCAGCAGCCAGAATACCGGGGTTGGCTATGGCTACACCTTC
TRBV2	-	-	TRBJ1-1	CASTQGKNTEAFF	TGTGCCAGCACCCAGGGGAAGAACACTGAAGCTTTCTTT
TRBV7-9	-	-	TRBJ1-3	CASSSDLSSGNTIYF	TGTGCCAGCAGCTCAGACTTAAGCTCTGGAAACACCATATATTTT
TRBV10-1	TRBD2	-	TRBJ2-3	CASSEGLGTDTQYF	TGCGCCAGCAGTGAGGGACTAGGCACAGATACGCAGTATTTT
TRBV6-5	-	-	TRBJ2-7	CASSYSIQDKYEQYF	TGTGCCAGCAGTTACTCGATCCAGGACAAATACGAGCAGTACTTC
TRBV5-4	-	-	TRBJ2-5	CASSLGGLEETQYF	TGTGCCAGCAGCTTGGGAGGGTTGGAAGAGACCCAGTACTTC
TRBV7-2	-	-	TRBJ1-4	CASSWQSNEKLFF	TGTGCCAGCAGCTGGCAGTCTAATGAAAAACTGTTTTTT
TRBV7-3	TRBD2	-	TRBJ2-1	CASSPHSGRSSYNEQFF	TGTGCCAGCAGCCCACATAGCGGGCGAAGCTCCTACAATGAGCAGTTCTTC
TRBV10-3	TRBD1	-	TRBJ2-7	CAISARDRGHYEQYF	TGTGCCATCAGCGCCCGGGACAGGGGGCACTACGAGCAGTACTTC
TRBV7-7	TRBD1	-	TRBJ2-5	CASSTDRGETQYF	TGTGCTAGCAGCACAGACAGGGGAGAGACCCAGTACTTC
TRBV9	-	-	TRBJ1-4	CASSSYTGEEKLFF	TGTGCCAGCAGCTCTTACACGGGTGAGGAAAAACTGTTTTTT
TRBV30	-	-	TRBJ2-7	CAWSPPPGSYEQYF	TGTGCCTGGAGTCCCCCCCCAGGTTCCTACGAGCAGTACTTC
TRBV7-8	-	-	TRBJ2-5	CASSPDPPGIDF	TGTGCCAGCAGTCCAGACCCCCCAGGGATCGACTTC
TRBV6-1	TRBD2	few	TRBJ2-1	CASTPSASGRSGQFF	TGTGCCAGCACCCCCTCCGCTAGCGGGAGGTCAGGGCAGTTCTTC
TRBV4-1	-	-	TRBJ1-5	CASSQINRGTGNQPQHF	TGCGCCAGCAGCCAGATAAACCGGGGGACGGGAAATCAGCCCCAGCATTTT
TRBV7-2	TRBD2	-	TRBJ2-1	CASSLVWLAGSEQFF	TGTGCCAGCAGCTTAGTTTGGCTAGCGGGGAGTGAGCAGTTCTTC
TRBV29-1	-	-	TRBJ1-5	CSVGGAQGPQHF	TGCAGCGTGGGCGGGGCGCAGGGGCCCCAGCATTTT
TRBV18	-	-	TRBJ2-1	CASSPVAESSYNEQFF	TGTGCCAGCTCACCAGTTGCCGAGAGCTCCTACAATGAGCAGTTCTTC
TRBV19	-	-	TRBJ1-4	CASSKPGTNEKLFF	TGTGCCAGTAGCAAACCGGGGACTAATGAAAAACTGTTTTTT
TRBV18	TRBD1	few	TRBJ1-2	CASSPSADRGESYTF	TGTGCCAGCTCACCAAGTGCCGACAGGGGAGAGAGCTACACCTTC
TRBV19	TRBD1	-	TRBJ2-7	CASSPDRGLGQYF	TGTGCCAGTAGTCCCGACAGGGGGCTCGGGCAGTACTTC
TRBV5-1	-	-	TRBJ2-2	CASRNRRAVTGELFF	TGCGCCAGCAGAAATCGCAGGGCGGTGACCGGGGAGCTGTTTTTT
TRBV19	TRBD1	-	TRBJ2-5	CASSSTGGQETQYF	TGTGCCAGTAGTAGTACAGGGGGCCAAGAGACCCAGTACTTC
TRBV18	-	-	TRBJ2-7	CASSPGLGYEQYF	TGTGCCAGCTCGCCGGGACTGGGGTACGAGCAGTACTTC
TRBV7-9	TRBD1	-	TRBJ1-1	CASSLGAGTGGPGAEAFF	TGTGCCAGCAGCTTAGGGGCCGGGACAGGGGGCCCGGGGGCTGAAGCTTTCTTT
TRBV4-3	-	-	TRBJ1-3	CASSQDWAVRNTIYF	TGCGCCAGCAGCCAAGATTGGGCAGTGAGAAACACCATATATTTT
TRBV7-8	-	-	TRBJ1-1	CASSLAWVGVANTEAFF	TGTGCCAGCAGCTTAGCGTGGGTAGGGGTGGCCAACACTGAAGCTTTCTTT
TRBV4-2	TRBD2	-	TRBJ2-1	CASSQVSGLADYNEQFF	TGTGCCAGCAGCCAAGTTTCAGGACTAGCGGACTACAATGAGCAGTTCTTC
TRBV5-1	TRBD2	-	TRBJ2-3	CASSLAGASGQDTQYF	TGCGCCAGCAGCTTGGCCGGGGCTAGCGGGCAAGATACGCAGTATTTT
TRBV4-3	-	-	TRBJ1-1	CASSQDPGFAEAFF	TGCGCCAGCAGCCAAGATCCCGGGTTCGCTGAAGCTTTCTTT
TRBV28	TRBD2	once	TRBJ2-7	CASSSGSSYEQYF	TGTGCCAGCAGTAGCGGGAGCTCCTACGAGCAGTACTTC
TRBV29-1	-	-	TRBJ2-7	CSVRDSSYEQYF	TGCAGCGTCCGGGACTCCTCCTACGAGCAGTACTTC
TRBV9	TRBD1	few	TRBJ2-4	CASSVGATGGDKNIQYF	TGTGCCAGCAGCGTAGGAGCGACAGGGGGTGACAAAAACATTCAGTACTTC
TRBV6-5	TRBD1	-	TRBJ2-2	CASSYRTGAGELFF	TGTGCCAGCAGTTACCGGACAGGGGCCGGGGAGCTGTTTTTT
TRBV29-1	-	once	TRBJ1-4	CSVEQNNEKLFF	TGCAGCGTTGAACAAAATAATGAAAAACTGTTTTTT
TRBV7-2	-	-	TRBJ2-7	CASSLDRGLPYEQYF	TGTGCCAGCAGCTTAGATCGAGGCCTCCCCTACGAGCAGTACTTC
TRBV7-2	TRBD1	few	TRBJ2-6	CASSLVSGTVRPGANVLTF	TGTGCCAGCAGCTTGGTATCCGGGACAGTGAGACCTGGGGCCAACGTCCTGACTTTC
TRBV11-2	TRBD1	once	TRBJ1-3	CASSPIQGPGNTIYF	TGTGCCAGCAGCCCGATACAGGGGCCTGGGAACACCATATATTTT
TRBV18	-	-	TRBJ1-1	CASSPFQGMAEAFF	TGTGCCAGCTCACCATTTCAGGGCATGGCTGAAGCTTTCTTT
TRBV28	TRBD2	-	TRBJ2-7	CASSWGLAPYEQYF	TGTGCCAGCAGTTGGGGACTAGCGCCCTACGAGCAGTACTTC
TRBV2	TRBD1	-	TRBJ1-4	CASTPRTGGAGEKLFF	TGTGCCAGCACACCCCGAACAGGGGGCGCGGGAGAAAAACTGTTTTTT
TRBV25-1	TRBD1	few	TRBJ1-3	CASRGTGPGNTIYF	TGTGCCAGCAGAGGGACAGGGCCTGGAAACACCATATATTTT
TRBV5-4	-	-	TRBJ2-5	CASLPSPGETQYF	TGTGCCAGCCTCCCCAGTCCGGGGGAGACCCAGTACTTC
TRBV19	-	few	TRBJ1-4	CASMRIGVEKLFF	TGTGCCAGTATGAGGATAGGGGTTGAAAAACTGTTTTTT
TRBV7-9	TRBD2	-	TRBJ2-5	CASSLWSSGRGQETQYF	TGTGCCAGCAGCTTGTGGTCTAGCGGGAGGGGGCAAGAGACCCAGTACTTC
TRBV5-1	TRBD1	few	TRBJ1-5	CASSPGSGTALNQPQHF	TGCGCCAGCAGCCCCGGCTCGGGGACAGCCCTTAATCAGCCCCAGCATTTT
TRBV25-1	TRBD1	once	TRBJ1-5	CASSVIRPGQKINQPQHF	TGTGCCAGCAGTGTGATCCGGCCGGGACAGAAAATCAATCAGCCCCAGCATTTT
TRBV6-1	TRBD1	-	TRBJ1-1	CATTGNMNTEAFF	TGTGCCACGACAGGGAACATGAACACTGAAGCTTTCTTT